This is a list of T cell receptor beta chains from one sample in a study of Graves' ophthalmopathy and Graves' hyperthyroidism. A single record per CDR3 protein comes from TCRdb applying MiXCR to the multiplex PCR reads. The sample yields about 210,000 distinct CDR3 sequences, over 25% seen once. The material sequenced was peripheral blood. All receptors come from a middle-aged man with Graves' ophthalmopathy. The CDR3 runs from the conserved cysteine through the conserved F or W. The D gene is left open where the match is weak. A row's size may be missing; if present it is once, few, many or a size class.

j_call	v_call	d_call	clone_size	cdr3_nt	cdr3_aa
TRBJ2-2	TRBV12-3/TRBV12-4	-	many	TGTGCCAGCAGTTTAAGCAGGAACACCGGGGAGCTGTTTTTT	CASSLSRNTGELFF
TRBJ2-7	TRBV29-1	TRBD1	-	TGCAGCGTTGGGGACGCTCAGGGGGCCGAGCAGTACTTC	CSVGDAQGAEQYF
TRBJ1-2	TRBV6-1	-	-	TGTGCCAGCAGTGATCATAGGTGGGGCTACACCTTC	CASSDHRWGYTF
TRBJ2-5	TRBV15	-	many	TGTGCCACCAGCAGAGATACACCACAAGAGACCCAGTACTTC	CATSRDTPQETQYF
TRBJ1-2	TRBV30	-	-	TGTGCCTGGAGACGAACCCGCTATGGGCCTGTCTATGGCTACACCTTC	CAWRRTRYGPVYGYTF
TRBJ2-5	TRBV6-2/TRBV6-3	-	-	TGTGCCAGCAGTTACCTACTCGGACCTTCTAGGGAGACCCAGTACTTC	CASSYLLGPSRETQYF
TRBJ1-2	TRBV27	TRBD1	many	TGTGCCAGCAGTCCGACCGGGACAGGGGGCGGTACCTTC	CASSPTGTGGGTF
TRBJ2-7	TRBV6-2/TRBV6-3	TRBD2	many	TGTGCCAGCAGTACGCCAGTAGCGGGAGCTAGGTACGAGCAGTACTTC	CASSTPVAGARYEQYF
TRBJ2-5	TRBV6-2/TRBV6-3	TRBD1	few	TGTGCCAGCAGCTATCATATCGGGACAGGGGACCAAGAGACCCAGTACTTC	CASSYHIGTGDQETQYF
TRBJ1-1	TRBV28	TRBD1	few	TGTGCCAGCAGTCCGACAGGGTTTTCGATGAACACTGAAGCTTTCTTT	CASSPTGFSMNTEAFF
TRBJ1-2	TRBV6-2/TRBV6-3	-	few	TGTGCCAGCAGTCCCAATCGAGGTGGCTACACCTTC	CASSPNRGGYTF
TRBJ1-2	TRBV6-1	-	-	TGTGCCAGCAGTGAAGGTCCAAAGGACTATGGCTACACCTTC	CASSEGPKDYGYTF
TRBJ2-5	TRBV6-5	TRBD2	many	TGTGCCAGCAGGGCTAGCGGGAGTAGGAAGGAGACCCAGTACTTC	CASRASGSRKETQYF
TRBJ1-3	TRBV9	-	many	TGTGCCAGCAGCGAGGGAGGCTCTGGAAACACCATATATTTT	CASSEGGSGNTIYF